These 10 T cell receptor beta chains were all obtained from the same sample, sequenced in a study of blood T cell repertoires in COVID-19 (dated by TCRdb to about 2020). Receptor amplification or capture employed the immunoSEQ multiplex PCR assay. Held by TCRdb, this immuneACCESS table contains in-frame sequences only and omits some clones. Under half of the omission traces to an unresolved V gene where checked; the cause of the rest is unknown. This sample comprises 300,000 to 400,000 clones, 85% to 90% of them detected only once. The ten most abundant clones make up less than 3.5% of the sample. The sequenced material came from peripheral blood. The receptors were sampled from a woman between 25 and 40 years old with COVID-19, enrolled during active disease.

The table lists this clone with a count of one. This chain connects TRBV30 to TRBJ2-2; tentatively, D is TRBD2 (5 bases). The CDR3 is 11 residues long. Germline loops: CDR1 GTSNPN, CDR2 SVGIG (reference sequence). This chain's CDR3 is CGGSGTGELFF. The CDR3 DNA sequence: TGTGGAGGGAGTGGCACCGGGGAGCTGTTTTTT.

This clone was counted only a few times. The V call is TRBV28, the J call TRBJ1-5; 9 bases are shared with TRBD1. In germline, CDR1 is MDHEN, CDR2 SYDVKM. CDR3 length equals 14 residues. Trimming took 3 bases from V and 7 from J; bases not matched to a gene: 4. Written as DNA, the CDR3 is TGTGCCAGCAGTTTCGGACAGGGGAGCCAGCCCCAGCATTTT. It specifies CASSFGQGSQPQHF. Variable domain in full (rest from reference TRBV28 and TRBJ1-5): DVKVTQSSRYLVKRTGEKVFLECVQDMDHENMFWYRQDPGLGLRLIYFSYDVKMKEKGDIPEGYSVSREKKERFSLILESASTNQTSMYLCASSFGQGSQPQHFGDGTRLSIL.

This rearrangement joins TRBV19 to TRBJ2-1; 8 bases agree with TRBD2. Germline lookup yields CDR1 LNHDA and CDR2 SQIVND (reference sequence). V lost 5 bases and J lost 0; bases outside the gene matches: 6. This CDR3 has 16 residues. CDR3 DNA sequence: TGTGCCAGTAGTGATAGCGGGATGAGCTCCTACAATGAGCAGTTCTTC. Its protein product is CASSDSGMSSYNEQFF.

The rearrangement links TRBV3-1 (or the pseudogene TRBV3-2) to TRBJ1-2, with D possibly matching TRBD1 (5 bases). CDR1 is LGHDT and CDR2 is YNNKEL in the germline V gene (reference sequence). The CDR3 is made up of 17 amino acids. The V end lost 1 base, the J end lost 4 bases, and 19 bases lay between the germline ends. The CDR3 region has the DNA TGTGCCAGCAGCCAAGCCGCTGGACATTCGGTCAGCTATGGCTACACCTTC. It yields the protein CASSQAAGHSVSYGYTF.

The V and J genes are TRBV27 and TRBJ2-3; weak D call: TRBD1 (5 bases). The CDR3 runs 14 residues. With 6 bases removed from V and 4 bases from J, the gap between germline ends came to 14 bases. Germline V gene data show CDR1 as MNHEY and CDR2 as SMNVEV (reference sequence). The DNA for the CDR3 is TGTGCCAGCAGAGTAAACAGGCTGGCAGATACGCAGTATTTT. Residues: CASRVNRLADTQYF.

The rearrangement links TRBV14 to TRBJ1-1, with D hard to call. V shed 0 bases and J shed 8 bases, with 16 bases lying between them. Per germline, CDR1 SGHDN and CDR2 FVKESK. This CDR3 has 15 residues. The DNA for the CDR3 is TGTGCCAGCAGCCAAGATTTGGGGAGCAGTACGGAAGCTTTCTTT. Translation gives CASSQDLGSSTEAFF.

This clone has only one observation. The chain is built from TRBV30 and TRBJ1-2, with D unresolved. V lost 4 bases, J lost 2 bases, and 8 bases lay in between. The CDR3 is 12 residues long. Germline-derived CDR1 and CDR2 are GTSNPN and SVGIG (reference sequence). The chain's CDR3 is CAWNAANYGYTF. The CDR3 DNA sequence: TGTGCCTGGAACGCGGCAAACTATGGCTACACCTTC.

V usage is TRBV9 and J usage is TRBJ2-7; 8 nucleotides match TRBD2. The length of the CDR3 is 14 residues. The junction had 7 bases not matched to a gene; V was cut back by 3 bases and J by 5 bases. CDR1 is SGDLS and CDR2 is YYNGEE in the germline V gene. Here the CDR3 reads CASSEAGVKDEQYF. The DNA for the CDR3 is TGTGCCAGCAGCGAAGCGGGAGTGAAGGACGAGCAGTACTTC.

The chain employs TRBV7-9 and TRBJ2-7; 10 bases agree with TRBD1. Germline V gene data show CDR1 as SEHNR and CDR2 as FQNEAQ (reference sequence). There are 14 residues in the CDR3. V shed 4 bases and J 5 bases; nucleotides not matched to a gene: 5. The CDR3 region is CASSYLGQGNEQYF. CDR3 nucleotides: TGTGCCAGCAGCTACTTGGGACAGGGGAACGAGCAGTACTTC.

The chain is built from TRBV21-1 and TRBJ2-1; the DNA was not used to check the table's D call, TRBD2. TRBV21-1 is described as a pseudogene. The CDR3 has 19 amino acids. The CDR3 region has the DNA TGTGCCAGCAGCAAAGTGCGCGGACTAGCGAGTAGCTCCTACAATGAGCAGTTCTTC. Amino acids: CASSKVRGLASSSYNEQFF.